This T cell receptor beta chain derives from a study of shared clonotypes between healthy human individuals. The wider study: Donor composition was a couple of women and three men, aged 18 to 49. Whole-study findings and limits: Across a handful of donors, naive CD4 shared roughly 5.2%, naive CD8 3.5% to 4%, memory CD4 more than 2%, memory CD8 around 0.42%.

In germline, CDR1 is SGHAT, CDR2 FQNNGV. The CDR3 consists of 16 residues. With 2 bases removed from V and 4 bases from J, the gap between germline ends came to 14 bases. Some clones are missing from TCRdb's copy, which holds only in-frame ones; the method was immunoSEQ multiplex PCR. The table shows around 1.6 million clones, with 98% occurring only once. Regarding this clone: Its specificity is not known.

Sequencing input: naive CD4+ T cells sorted from blood. As to subset: CD45RA+ positively selected. This sequence was found in a man aged 30-40 years in good health. The chain is built from TRBV11-2 and TRBJ2-2; D is possibly TRBD2 (6 bases). CDR3 amino acids: CASSLTPGEGTGELFF. The CDR3 DNA is TGTGCCAGCAGCTTAACGCCGGGGGAAGGCACCGGGGAGCTGTTTTTT.